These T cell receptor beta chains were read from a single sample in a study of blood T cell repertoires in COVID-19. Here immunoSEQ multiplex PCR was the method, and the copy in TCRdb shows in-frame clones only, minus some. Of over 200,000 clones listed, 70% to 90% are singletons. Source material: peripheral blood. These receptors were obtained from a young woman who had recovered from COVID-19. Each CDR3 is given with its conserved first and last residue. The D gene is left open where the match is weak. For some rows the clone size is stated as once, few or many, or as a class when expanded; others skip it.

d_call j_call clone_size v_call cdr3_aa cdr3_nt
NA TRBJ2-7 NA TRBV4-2 CASSQDQGSSYEQYF TGTGCCAGCAGCCAAGATCAGGGAAGCTCCTACGAGCAGTACTTC
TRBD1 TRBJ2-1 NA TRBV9 CASSVGDRANEQFF TGTGCCAGCAGCGTAGGGGACAGGGCAAATGAGCAGTTCTTC
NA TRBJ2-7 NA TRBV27 CASSFSQGFSYEQYF TGTGCCAGCAGTTTCTCGCAGGGGTTCTCCTACGAGCAGTACTTC
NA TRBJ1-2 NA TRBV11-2 CASSPAGGIFYGYTF TGTGCCAGCAGCCCCGCGGGAGGGATCTTCTATGGCTACACCTTC
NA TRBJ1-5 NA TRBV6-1 CASSEARGGDQPQHF TGTGCCAGCAGTGAAGCACGCGGGGGTGATCAGCCCCAGCATTTT
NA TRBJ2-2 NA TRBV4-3 CASSLRDSVTGELFF TGCGCCAGCAGCCTCAGGGATTCGGTCACCGGGGAGCTGTTTTTT
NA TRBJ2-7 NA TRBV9 CASGRTGTFYEQYF TGTGCCAGCGGGCGGACGGGAACTTTCTACGAGCAGTACTTC
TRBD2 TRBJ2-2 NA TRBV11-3 CASSLVLAGHGELFF TGTGCCAGCAGCTTAGTGCTAGCGGGACACGGGGAGCTGTTTTTT
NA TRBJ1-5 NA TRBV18 CASSPPLLDGEAYQPQHF TGTGCCAGCTCACCACCGTTGCTCGACGGCGAGGCTTATCAGCCCCAGCATTTT
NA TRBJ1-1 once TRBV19 CASSIGAGYTEAFF TGTGCCAGTAGTATCGGGGCGGGGTACACTGAAGCTTTCTTT
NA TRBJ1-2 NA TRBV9 CASTPGTSNYGYTF TGTGCCAGCACCCCCGGGACATCCAACTATGGCTACACCTTC
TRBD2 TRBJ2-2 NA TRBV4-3 CASSQEKLPSGSGSSTGELFF TGCGCCAGCAGCCAAGAAAAGTTGCCTAGCGGGAGTGGGTCGAGCACCGGGGAGCTGTTTTTT
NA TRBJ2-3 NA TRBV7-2 CASSPDFTDTQYF TGTGCCAGCAGCCCGGACTTCACAGATACGCAGTATTTT
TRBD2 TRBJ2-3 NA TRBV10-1 CASSEIRGRHTQYF TGCGCCAGCAGTGAGATTCGCGGGAGGCATACGCAGTATTTT
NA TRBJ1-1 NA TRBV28 CASSLIRAEAFF TGTGCCAGCAGTTTAATCAGGGCTGAAGCTTTCTTT
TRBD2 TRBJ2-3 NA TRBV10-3 CAISLAGYTDTQYF TGTGCCATCAGCTTAGCGGGGTACACAGATACGCAGTATTTT